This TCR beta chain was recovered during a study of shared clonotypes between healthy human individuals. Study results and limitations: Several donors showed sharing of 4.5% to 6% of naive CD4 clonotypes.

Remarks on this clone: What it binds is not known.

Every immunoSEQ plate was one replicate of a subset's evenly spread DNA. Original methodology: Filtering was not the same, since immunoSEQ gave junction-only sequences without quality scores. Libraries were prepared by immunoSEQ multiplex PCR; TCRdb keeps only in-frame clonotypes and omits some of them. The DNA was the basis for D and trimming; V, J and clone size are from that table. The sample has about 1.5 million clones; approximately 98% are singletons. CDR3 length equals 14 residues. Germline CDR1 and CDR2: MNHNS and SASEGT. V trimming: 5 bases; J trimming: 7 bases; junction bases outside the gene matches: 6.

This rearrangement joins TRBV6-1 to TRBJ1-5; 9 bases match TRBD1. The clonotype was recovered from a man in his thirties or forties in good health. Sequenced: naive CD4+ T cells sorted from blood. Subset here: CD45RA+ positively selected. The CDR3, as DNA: TGTGCCAGCAGTCAGGGACAGGGTATACAGCCCCAGCATTTT. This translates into CASSQGQGIQPQHF.